This T cell receptor (beta chain) is from a study of regulatory T cells in long-lasting Graves disease. Study outcomes and limitations: Limited samples may have lowered accuracy. Persistent Graves' patients possessed reduced TCR diversity relative to recently diagnosed ones. Persistent patients shared more public clonotypes (roughly 2,800) than new patients (roughly 970).

This sample's time point: persistent/refractory GD, antithyroid drugs over 5 years with positive TRAb. The authors made the TCR library using RNA they extracted from PBMCs. Ten or more counts support this clonotype. As yet, its antigen is unknown. CDR1 is SGHTA and CDR2 is FQGNSA in the germline V gene. CDR3 length: 14 amino acids. Trimming cost V 5 bases and J 4 bases; bases outside gene matches: 6. Both iRepertoire HTBI primers and Arm-PCR of CDR3 regions were used to build the TCR beta libraries. Study processing details: Detected in the samples were around 62 TRBV and 14 TRBJ segments. TCRdb re-called the multiplex PCR reads with MiXCR, one entry per CDR3 protein. TCRdb's processing, not the authors' own work, is the source of the V and J calls. The sample has about 290,000 distinct CDR3 sequences; roughly a fifth are singletons.

The sequence came from a female donor with Graves disease. The genes are TRBV7-2 and TRBJ2-7, with 9 bases identical to TRBD1. Here the sequenced sample was peripheral blood mononuclear cells (PBMCs), taken when the disease was refractory, from a patient treated with antithyroid drugs. CDR3 protein: CASSRPGTGYEQYF. Here the CDR3 DNA reads TGTGCCAGCAGCCGTCCCGGGACAGGGTACGAGCAGTACTTC.